This T cell receptor beta chain derives from a study of metastatic and nonmetastatic thyroid tumors. At the level of the study: Across peripheral blood and tumor or nodule tissue samples taken from malignant and benign thyroid patients, the repertoires were compared with one another.

This clone was found a few times. The target antigen is unknown. At one end, the junction sequence differs from germline, possibly due to a read error. Via MiXCR, TCRdb re-called the PCR reads. The table records approximately 41,000 clones, roughly 27% of them present only once. The germline V gene encodes CDR1 MGHDK and CDR2 SYGVNS. This CDR3 is 13 amino acids long. Findings and limits, study-wide: It was reported that TCR beta diversity was significantly higher in malignant thyroid tumors than benign nodules, in blood and tumor.

No patient received treatment before thyroid surgery. The TCR originated in a male donor with papillary thyroid cancer or a benign thyroid nodule (not recorded which). Some clones in this sample may be carry-over from other donors' samples. Sequenced: blood. This sequence joins TRBV25-1 and TRBJ2-7, with D perhaps TRBD1 (6 bases). CDR3 DNA: TGTGCCAGCCGTGACAGGATGTCCTACGAGCAGTACTTC. Amino acids: CASRDRMSYEQYF.